These T cell receptor beta chains were read from a single sample in a study of blood T cell repertoires in COVID-19. Sequencing was performed with immunoSEQ multiplex PCR; in TCRdb, only in-frame clones are kept and a portion is missing. The data contain approximately 320,000 clones, around 90% of them seen just once; the ten biggest clones take up 2.6%. Sample: PBMCs or T cells enriched from blood (not recorded which). The source is a man in his sixties who had recovered from COVID-19. Each CDR3 is given with its conserved first and last residue. Each record gives: V gene, clone size, D gene, J gene, CDR3 DNA, CDR3 protein. A D gene is named only where the DNA matches it firmly. Rows give clone size only sometimes, using once, few, many, or a class for an expanded clone.

TRBV2	few	.	TRBJ1-2	TGTGCCAGCGAGCGGGAGGGTCAGGTCTATGGCTACACCTTC	CASEREGQVYGYTF
TRBV9	once	.	TRBJ1-3	TGTGCCAGCGGAACACAGGGAGGAAACACCATATATTTT	CASGTQGGNTIYF
TRBV30	.	.	TRBJ1-6	TGTGCCTGGGGGGCCTCCCTTCACTCACCCCTCCACTTT	CAWGASLHSPLHF
TRBV19	.	TRBD1	TRBJ1-2	TGTGCCAGTAGTTCCGGGACAGGGGGCAGCTATGGCTACACCTTC	CASSSGTGGSYGYTF
TRBV3-1/TRBV3-2	.	TRBD1	TRBJ1-6	TGTGCCAGCAGCCAAATGACAGGGGGTAGTTCACCCCTCCACTTT	CASSQMTGGSSPLHF
TRBV27	.	.	TRBJ1-2	TGTGCCAGCAGTTTAGAGGGATCCTATGGCTACACCTTC	CASSLEGSYGYTF
TRBV7-9	.	TRBD2	TRBJ2-7	TGTGCCAGCAGCTTATTCCGACTAGCGGGGGGCGAGCAGTACTTC	CASSLFRLAGGEQYF
TRBV9	.	.	TRBJ2-2	TGTGCCAGCAGCCCAGTTGTCACCGGGGAGCTGTTTTTT	CASSPVVTGELFF
TRBV13	.	TRBD2	TRBJ2-1	TGTGCCAGCAGCCCCGGGACTAGCGGGGGGAAATCCTACAATGAGCAGTTCTTC	CASSPGTSGGKSYNEQFF
TRBV7-2	few	TRBD1	TRBJ2-7	TGTGCCAGCAGCTGGGACAGGGGGCTCTACGAGCAGTACTTC	CASSWDRGLYEQYF
TRBV19	.	TRBD1	TRBJ2-6	TGTGCCAGTAGTATGGGACAGACTGGGGCCAACGTCCTGACTTTC	CASSMGQTGANVLTF
TRBV10-3	.	.	TRBJ2-5	TGTGCCGCCCGGTCCGGTCAAGAGACCCAGTACTTC	CAARSGQETQYF
TRBV19	.	.	TRBJ1-1	TGTGCCAGTAGTAGATTCGTGGGGGCATCGAGAGAAGCTTTCTTT	CASSRFVGASREAFF
TRBV5-1	.	TRBD1	TRBJ1-2	TGCGCCAGCAGCCCCCTACAGGGGGCGGGCTACACCTTC	CASSPLQGAGYTF
TRBV9	.	TRBD1	TRBJ2-1	TGTGCCAGCAGCTTGGGACAGGCAGAGAGGGAGCAGTTCTTC	CASSLGQAEREQFF
TRBV5-4	.	TRBD1	TRBJ1-1	TGTGCCAGCAGCTGGGGACAGGGTGCTCGCACTGAAGCTTTCTTT	CASSWGQGARTEAFF
TRBV4-3	.	TRBD1	TRBJ1-2	TGCGCCAGCAGCCGACAGGGTTCTAACTATGGCTACACCTTC	CASSRQGSNYGYTF
TRBV6-5	.	.	TRBJ1-5	TGTGCCAGCAGTTACTCGTCAGGGGCCAATCAGCCCCAGCATTTT	CASSYSSGANQPQHF
TRBV5-1	.	TRBD2	TRBJ2-1	TGCGCCAGCAGCGCGCCCACTAGCGGGGGGGCGTATGAGCAGTTCTTC	CASSAPTSGGAYEQFF
TRBV5-1	.	TRBD1	TRBJ2-7	TGCGCCAGCAGCCCCCGCCCGGACAGGGGCTACGAGCAGTACTTC	CASSPRPDRGYEQYF
TRBV7-2	.	.	TRBJ2-2	TGTGCCAGCAGCCCACGGCGGGACCCCGGGGAGCTGTTTTTT	CASSPRRDPGELFF
TRBV7-2	.	TRBD2	TRBJ2-1	TGTGCCAGCAGCTTGGGACTAGCGGGGAACGAGCAGTTCTTC	CASSLGLAGNEQFF
TRBV18	.	TRBD1	TRBJ1-1	TGTGCCAGCTCACCAGAATGGACAGGGGCGATTACTGAAGCTTTCTTT	CASSPEWTGAITEAFF
TRBV27	.	TRBD1	TRBJ1-6	TGTGCCAGCAGGACAGGGGGCAGGGATTCACCCCTCCACTTT	CASRTGGRDSPLHF
TRBV12-5	.	.	TRBJ1-2	TGTGCTAGTGGTTTGGTACAGGGCATTAATGGCTACACCTTC	CASGLVQGINGYTF
TRBV11-3	once	.	TRBJ2-7	TGTGCCAGCAGCCCCGCCAGCTACGAGCAGTACTTC	CASSPASYEQYF
TRBV12-3/TRBV12-4	once	.	TRBJ2-3	TGTGCCAGCACCCCAGGTCGAGATACGCAGTATTTT	CASTPGRDTQYF
TRBV7-8	.	.	TRBJ1-1	TGTGCCAGCAGCTTTGGACAGCAAAACACTGAAGCTTTCTTT	CASSFGQQNTEAFF
TRBV7-9	.	.	TRBJ2-1	TGTGCCAGCAGCTTAGGACGGGGCCCCGGACAGTACAATGAGCAGTTCTTC	CASSLGRGPGQYNEQFF
TRBV7-9	.	.	TRBJ2-3	TGTGCCAGCAGCTTAGGGACAAGCACAGATACACAGTATTTT	CASSLGTSTDTQYF
TRBV28	.	.	TRBJ1-2	TGTGCCAGCAAGGAGGGGTTTAACTATGGCTACACCTTC	CASKEGFNYGYTF
TRBV5-1	.	TRBD2	TRBJ2-5	TGCGCCAGCAGCTTGCCAGCGGGGGGTAAGGAGACCCAGTACTTC	CASSLPAGGKETQYF
TRBV7-2	.	TRBD1	TRBJ1-2	TGTGCCAGCAGCGACCAAAGACAGGGGGCATATGGCTACACCTTC	CASSDQRQGAYGYTF
TRBV6-5	.	TRBD1	TRBJ1-1	TGTGCCAGCAACAACCAGGGGGCCACTGAAGCTTTCTTT	CASNNQGATEAFF
TRBV6-1	few	.	TRBJ1-1	TGTGCCAGCAGTGAAGTAGTCAGGGCAACCACTGAAGCTTTCTTT	CASSEVVRATTEAFF
TRBV9	.	TRBD2	TRBJ2-1	TGTGCCAGCAGCGTAGTTTCTAGCGGGGTGAATGAGCAGTTCTTC	CASSVVSSGVNEQFF
TRBV3-1/TRBV3-2	.	.	TRBJ1-1	TGTGCCAGCAGCCAAGGAGGTCGGTGGTCAGACACTGAAGCTTTCTTT	CASSQGGRWSDTEAFF
TRBV6-5	.	TRBD1	TRBJ2-7	TGTGCCAGCAGCCGACAGGGGGCGCTTTACGAGCAGTACTTC	CASSRQGALYEQYF
TRBV6-2/TRBV6-3	.	.	TRBJ2-1	TGTGCCAGCAGTTGGGCGACAGGTCTCGACAATGAGCAGTTCTTC	CASSWATGLDNEQFF
TRBV24-1	once	TRBD1	TRBJ2-5	TGTGCCACCGGTGACAGGGAAGAGACCCAGTACTTC	CATGDREETQYF
TRBV7-3	.	.	TRBJ2-6	TGTGCCAGCAGCCCTCCGAGAGGCTCTGGGGCCAACGTCCTGACTTTC	CASSPPRGSGANVLTF
TRBV28	.	TRBD1	TRBJ2-7	TGTGCCAGTTTCTCCGACCGGGACAGAAACTACGAGCAGTACTTC	CASFSDRDRNYEQYF
TRBV18	.	.	TRBJ2-1	TGTGCCAGCTCACCGGATGGGCTATTCTACAATGAGCAGTTCTTC	CASSPDGLFYNEQFF
TRBV5-1	once	.	TRBJ2-5	TGCGCCAGCAGCCCGGGGATGGGGGCTGAATTACAAGAGACCCAGTACTTC	CASSPGMGAELQETQYF
TRBV2	.	.	TRBJ1-3	TGTGCCAGCAGTGAATGGGCCTCTGGAAACACCATATATTTT	CASSEWASGNTIYF
TRBV9	once	.	TRBJ2-7	TGTGCCAGCAGCGTCTCTCCAACAGGGAACCGGGGCGAGCAGTACTTC	CASSVSPTGNRGEQYF